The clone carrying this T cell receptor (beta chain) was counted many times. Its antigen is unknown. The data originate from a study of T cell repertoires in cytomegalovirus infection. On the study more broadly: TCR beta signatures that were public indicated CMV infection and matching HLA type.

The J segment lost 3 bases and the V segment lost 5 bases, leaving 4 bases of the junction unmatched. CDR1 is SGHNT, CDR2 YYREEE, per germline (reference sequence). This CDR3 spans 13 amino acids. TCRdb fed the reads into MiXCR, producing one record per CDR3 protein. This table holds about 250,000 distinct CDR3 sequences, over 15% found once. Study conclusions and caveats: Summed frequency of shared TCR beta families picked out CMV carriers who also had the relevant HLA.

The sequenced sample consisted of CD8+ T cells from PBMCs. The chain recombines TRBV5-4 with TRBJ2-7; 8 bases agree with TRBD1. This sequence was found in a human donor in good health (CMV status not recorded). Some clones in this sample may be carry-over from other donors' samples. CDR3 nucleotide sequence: TGTGCCAGCAGATACGGGACAGGCTACGAGCAGTACTTC. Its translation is CASRYGTGYEQYF.